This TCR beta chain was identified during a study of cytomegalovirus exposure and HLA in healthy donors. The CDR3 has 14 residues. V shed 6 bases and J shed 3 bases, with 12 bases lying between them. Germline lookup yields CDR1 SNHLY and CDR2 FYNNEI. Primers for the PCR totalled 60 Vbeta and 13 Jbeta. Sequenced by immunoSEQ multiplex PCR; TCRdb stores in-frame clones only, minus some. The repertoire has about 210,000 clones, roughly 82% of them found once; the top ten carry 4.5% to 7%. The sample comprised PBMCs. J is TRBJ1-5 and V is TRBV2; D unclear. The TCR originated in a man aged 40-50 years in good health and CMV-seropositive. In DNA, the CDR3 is TGTGCCAGCAGCGTAAGCACTGACAATCAGCCCCAGCATTTT. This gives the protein CASSVSTDNQPQHF.